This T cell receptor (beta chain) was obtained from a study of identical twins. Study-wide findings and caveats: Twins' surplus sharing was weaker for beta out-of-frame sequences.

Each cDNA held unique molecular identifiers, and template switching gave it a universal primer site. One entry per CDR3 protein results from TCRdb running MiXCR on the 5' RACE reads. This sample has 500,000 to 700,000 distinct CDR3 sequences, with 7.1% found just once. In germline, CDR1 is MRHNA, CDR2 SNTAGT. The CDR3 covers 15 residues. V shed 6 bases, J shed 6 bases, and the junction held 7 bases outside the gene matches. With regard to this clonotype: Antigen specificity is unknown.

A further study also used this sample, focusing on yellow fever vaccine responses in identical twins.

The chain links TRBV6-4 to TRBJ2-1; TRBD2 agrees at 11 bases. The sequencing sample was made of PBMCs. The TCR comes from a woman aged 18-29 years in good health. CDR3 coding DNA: TGTGCCAGCAGAGCAAATAGCGGGGGGGCCAATGAGCAGTTCTTC. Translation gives CASRANSGGANEQFF.